The rows below give T cell receptor beta chains drawn from one sample of a study of blood T cell repertoires in COVID-19. The data were produced by immunoSEQ multiplex PCR, yet TCRdb's version contains in-frame clones alone and is incomplete. The sample shows roughly 120,000 clones, more than 75% of them seen only once. Material for sequencing was peripheral blood. Receptors were obtained from a middle-aged woman with acute or convalescent COVID-19. Both conserved end residues are part of each CDR3. The order of the fields is clone size, J gene, D gene, V gene, CDR3 length, CDR3 protein, CDR3 DNA. The D gene is left open where the match is weak. Clone size, where shown, is once, few, many, or a class for clones that have expanded.

size: few
J: TRBJ1-1
D: NA
V: TRBV19
length: 14
CDR3: CASISGGSGTEAFF
DNA: TGTGCCAGTATTTCGGGGGGCTCGGGAACTGAAGCTTTCTTT

size: NA
J: TRBJ1-5
D: NA
V: TRBV7-2
length: 12
CDR3: CASSLELQPQHF
DNA: TGTGCCAGCAGCTTAGAGCTCCAGCCCCAGCATTTT

size: NA
J: TRBJ2-3
D: NA
V: TRBV9
length: 14
CDR3: CASSAAAGTDTQYF
DNA: TGTGCCAGCAGCGCAGCGGCGGGGACCGATACGCAGTATTTT

size: few
J: TRBJ1-3
D: TRBD1
V: TRBV11-2
length: 16
CDR3: CASSLFTGGSGNTIYF
DNA: TGTGCCAGCAGCTTATTTACAGGGGGATCTGGAAACACCATATATTTT

size: NA
J: TRBJ2-2
D: NA
V: TRBV3-1/TRBV3-2
length: 18
CDR3: CASSQVLDIQKNTGELFF
DNA: TGTGCCAGCAGCCAAGTCCTGGACATCCAAAAGAACACCGGGGAGCTGTTTTTT

size: NA
J: TRBJ1-3
D: NA
V: TRBV4-2
length: 14
CDR3: CASSPEGSGNTIYF
DNA: TGTGCCAGCAGCCCTGAGGGCTCAGGAAACACCATATATTTT

size: NA
J: TRBJ2-2
D: TRBD1
V: TRBV24-1
length: 15
CDR3: CATSDTTGMSGELFF
DNA: TGTGCCACCAGTGATACGACAGGGATGAGCGGGGAGCTGTTTTTT

size: once
J: TRBJ2-3
D: TRBD2
V: TRBV10-2
length: 15
CDR3: CASRRGAGDSDTQYF
DNA: TGCGCCAGCAGGCGGGGGGCGGGAGATTCAGATACGCAGTATTTT

size: NA
J: TRBJ2-3
D: TRBD1
V: TRBV20-1
length: 11
CDR3: CRADRGDTQYF
DNA: TGCAGAGCGGACAGGGGGGATACGCAGTATTTT

size: NA
J: TRBJ2-7
D: TRBD2
V: TRBV6-5
length: 15
CDR3: CASRHGAGGPREQYF
DNA: TGTGCCAGCAGGCACGGAGCGGGGGGGCCGAGAGAGCAGTACTTC

size: NA
J: TRBJ1-2
D: NA
V: TRBV27
length: 14
CDR3: CASSSYRSNYGYTF
DNA: TGTGCCAGCAGTTCTTACAGATCTAACTATGGCTACACCTTC

size: NA
J: TRBJ2-7
D: TRBD1
V: TRBV5-6
length: 16
CDR3: CASSLGWTGVSYEQYF
DNA: TGTGCCAGCAGCTTGGGATGGACAGGCGTCTCCTACGAGCAGTACTTC

size: NA
J: TRBJ1-1
D: NA
V: TRBV12-3/TRBV12-4
length: 12
CDR3: CASSFHQVEAFF
DNA: TGTGCCAGCAGTTTCCATCAGGTTGAAGCTTTCTTT

size: few
J: TRBJ1-2
D: NA
V: TRBV6-5
length: 12
CDR3: CASSIQDYGYTF
DNA: TGTGCCAGCAGTATTCAGGATTATGGCTACACCTTC

size: once
J: TRBJ2-7
D: TRBD2
V: TRBV3-1/TRBV3-2
length: 14
CDR3: CASSPGRGGRRQYF
DNA: TGTGCCAGCAGCCCAGGGCGGGGGGGGCGGAGGCAGTACTTC

size: NA
J: TRBJ1-4
D: NA
V: TRBV3-1/TRBV3-2
length: 19
CDR3: CASSQMGGARFATNEKLFF
DNA: TGTGCCAGCAGCCAAATGGGGGGGGCCCGATTTGCGACTAATGAAAAACTGTTTTTT

size: NA
J: TRBJ1-2
D: NA
V: TRBV5-6
length: 12
CDR3: CASSPGDYGYTF
DNA: TGTGCCAGCAGCCCGGGGGATTATGGCTACACCTTC

size: NA
J: TRBJ1-5
D: NA
V: TRBV27
length: 15
CDR3: CASSPYPSSNQPQHF
DNA: TGTGCCAGCAGTCCTTACCCGAGCAGCAATCAGCCCCAGCATTTT

size: NA
J: TRBJ1-1
D: NA
V: TRBV7-2
length: 15
CDR3: CASSLVPGSSTEAFF
DNA: TGTGCCAGCAGCTTAGTTCCGGGGTCGAGCACTGAAGCTTTCTTT

size: NA
J: TRBJ2-7
D: TRBD1
V: TRBV6-5
length: 15
CDR3: CASSYSPRQGYEQYF
DNA: TGTGCCAGCAGTTACTCGCCGAGACAGGGCTACGAGCAGTACTTC

size: NA
J: TRBJ2-7
D: NA
V: TRBV5-6
length: 15
CDR3: CASSLRTRNSYEQYF
DNA: TGTGCCAGCAGCTTGAGGACACGAAATTCCTACGAGCAGTACTTC

size: NA
J: TRBJ2-1
D: TRBD1
V: TRBV19
length: 14
CDR3: CASRTGGSYNEQFF
DNA: TGTGCCAGCCGGACAGGGGGCTCCTACAATGAGCAGTTCTTC

size: NA
J: TRBJ2-7
D: NA
V: TRBV7-2
length: 15
CDR3: CASSFDNSGSYEQYF
DNA: TGTGCCAGCAGCTTTGATAATAGCGGTTCCTACGAGCAGTACTTC

size: NA
J: TRBJ1-3
D: TRBD1
V: TRBV30
length: 16
CDR3: CAWKRQGAFPGNTIYF
DNA: TGTGCCTGGAAAAGACAGGGGGCTTTTCCTGGAAACACCATATATTTT

size: few
J: TRBJ1-2
D: NA
V: TRBV5-4
length: 12
CDR3: CARHTGRYGYTF
DNA: TGTGCCAGACATACAGGGAGATATGGCTACACCTTC

size: NA
J: TRBJ2-1
D: TRBD2
V: TRBV9
length: 13
CDR3: CASSVDLGGEQFF
DNA: TGTGCCAGCAGCGTGGACCTGGGAGGGGAGCAGTTCTTC

size: once
J: TRBJ2-3
D: TRBD2
V: TRBV5-1
length: 14
CDR3: CASSLRSGGDTQYF
DNA: TGCGCCAGCAGCTTGAGGTCCGGGGGGGATACGCAGTATTTT

size: NA
J: TRBJ1-3
D: NA
V: TRBV5-1
length: 15
CDR3: CASSPIHGSGNTIYF
DNA: TGCGCCAGCAGTCCGATCCACGGCTCTGGAAACACCATATATTTT

size: NA
J: TRBJ2-7
D: TRBD2
V: TRBV29-1
length: 13
CDR3: CSVGRGGSYEQYF
DNA: TGCAGCGTTGGACGCGGGGGCTCCTACGAGCAGTACTTC

size: NA
J: TRBJ1-6
D: TRBD1
V: TRBV30
length: 15
CDR3: CAWSVGTGGSSPLHF
DNA: TGTGCCTGGAGTGTCGGGACAGGGGGTAGTTCACCCCTCCACTTT

size: NA
J: TRBJ2-4
D: TRBD2
V: TRBV24-1
length: 19
CDR3: CATSPYTSGGNLAKNIQYF
DNA: TGTGCCACCAGCCCTTATACTAGCGGGGGTAATCTAGCCAAAAACATTCAGTACTTC

size: once
J: TRBJ2-7
D: NA
V: TRBV6-1
length: 14
CDR3: CASSELSRGYEQYF
DNA: TGTGCCAGCAGTGAATTGTCCAGGGGCTACGAGCAGTACTTC

size: NA
J: TRBJ2-7
D: NA
V: TRBV27
length: 14
CDR3: CASSRHYSSYEQYF
DNA: TGTGCCAGCAGTCGCCATTACAGCTCCTACGAGCAGTACTTC

size: NA
J: TRBJ2-3
D: NA
V: TRBV7-3
length: 15
CDR3: CASSTRIGSTDTQYF
DNA: TGTGCCAGCAGCACCCGAATCGGGAGCACAGATACGCAGTATTTT

size: NA
J: TRBJ1-2
D: NA
V: TRBV29-1
length: 13
CDR3: CSGGHLETNGYTF
DNA: TGCAGCGGGGGACACCTGGAGACTAATGGCTACACCTTC

size: NA
J: TRBJ2-4
D: NA
V: TRBV2
length: 13
CDR3: CASSPHRENIQYF
DNA: TGTGCCAGCAGTCCTCACAGGGAAAACATTCAGTACTTC

size: NA
J: TRBJ2-2
D: TRBD1
V: TRBV11-2
length: 16
CDR3: CASKETGQVGTGELFF
DNA: TGTGCCAGCAAGGAAACGGGACAGGTAGGCACCGGGGAGCTGTTTTTT

size: NA
J: TRBJ1-5
D: TRBD1
V: TRBV6-1
length: 16
CDR3: CASSENHRTGVQPQHF
DNA: TGTGCCAGCAGTGAAAATCATAGGACAGGGGTTCAGCCCCAGCATTTT

size: NA
J: TRBJ2-7
D: TRBD2
V: TRBV7-9
length: 15
CDR3: CASSPAGSRIHEQYF
DNA: TGTGCCAGCAGCCCAGCGGGATCAAGGATCCACGAGCAGTACTTC

size: NA
J: TRBJ2-3
D: NA
V: TRBV5-4
length: 14
CDR3: CASSASGSTDTQYF
DNA: TGTGCCAGCAGCGCGTCGGGAAGCACAGATACGCAGTATTTT

size: NA
J: TRBJ2-7
D: NA
V: TRBV11-2
length: 12
CDR3: CASSISGYEQYF
DNA: TGTGCCAGCAGCATCTCCGGCTACGAGCAGTACTTC

size: NA
J: TRBJ1-1
D: NA
V: TRBV19
length: 11
CDR3: CASSRVDEAFF
DNA: TGTGCCAGTAGTAGAGTCGATGAAGCTTTCTTT

size: NA
J: TRBJ2-3
D: TRBD2
V: TRBV6-5
length: 16
CDR3: CASSYSGGAPTDTQYF
DNA: TGTGCCAGCAGTTACAGCGGGGGGGCTCCCACAGATACGCAGTATTTT

size: NA
J: TRBJ2-7
D: NA
V: TRBV6-5
length: 12
CDR3: CASKIGKDEQYF
DNA: TGTGCCAGCAAGATCGGGAAGGACGAGCAGTACTTC

size: once
J: TRBJ2-1
D: NA
V: TRBV7-8
length: 15
CDR3: CASSPLTPEGDEQFF
DNA: TGTGCCAGCAGCCCGCTGACACCGGAGGGCGATGAGCAGTTCTTC

size: NA
J: TRBJ2-3
D: NA
V: TRBV30
length: 12
CDR3: CAWSLTTDTQYF
DNA: TGTGCCTGGAGTCTAACTACAGATACGCAGTATTTT